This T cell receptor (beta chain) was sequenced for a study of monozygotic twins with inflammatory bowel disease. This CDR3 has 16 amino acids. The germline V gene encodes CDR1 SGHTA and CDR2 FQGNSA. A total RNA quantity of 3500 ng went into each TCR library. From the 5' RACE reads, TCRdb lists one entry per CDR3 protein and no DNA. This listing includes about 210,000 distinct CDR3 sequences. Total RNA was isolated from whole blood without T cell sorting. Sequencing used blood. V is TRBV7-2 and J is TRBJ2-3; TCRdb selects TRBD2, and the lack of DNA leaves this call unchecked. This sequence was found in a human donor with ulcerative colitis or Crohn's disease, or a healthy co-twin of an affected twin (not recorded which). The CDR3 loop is CASSLGGTSGGNTQYF.